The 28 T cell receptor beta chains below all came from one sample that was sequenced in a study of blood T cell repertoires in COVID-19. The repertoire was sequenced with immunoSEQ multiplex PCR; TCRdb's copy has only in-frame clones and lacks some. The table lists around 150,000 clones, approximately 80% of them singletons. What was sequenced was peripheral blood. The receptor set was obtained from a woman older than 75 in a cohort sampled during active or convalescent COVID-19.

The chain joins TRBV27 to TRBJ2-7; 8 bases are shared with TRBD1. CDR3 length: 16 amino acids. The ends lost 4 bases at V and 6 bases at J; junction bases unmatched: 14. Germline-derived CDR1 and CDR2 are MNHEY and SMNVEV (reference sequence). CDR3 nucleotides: TGTGCCAGCAGTTCACTAACCGACAGGGGAGGACTCGAGCAGTACTTC. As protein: CASSSLTDRGGLEQYF.

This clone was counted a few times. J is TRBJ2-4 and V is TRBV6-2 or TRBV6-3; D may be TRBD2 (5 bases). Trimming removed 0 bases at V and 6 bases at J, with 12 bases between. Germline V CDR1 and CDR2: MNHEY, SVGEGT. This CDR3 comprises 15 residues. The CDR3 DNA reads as TGTGCCAGCAGTTACTCGATTGGAGGCAGAAACATTCAGTACTTC. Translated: CASSYSIGGRNIQYF.

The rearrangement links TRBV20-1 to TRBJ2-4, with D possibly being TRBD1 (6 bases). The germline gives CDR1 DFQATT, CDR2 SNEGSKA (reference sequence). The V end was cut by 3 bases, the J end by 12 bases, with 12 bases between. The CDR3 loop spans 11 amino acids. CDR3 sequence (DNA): TGCAGTGCTAGTGAGATGGGGGCTCAGTACTTC. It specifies CSASEMGAQYF.

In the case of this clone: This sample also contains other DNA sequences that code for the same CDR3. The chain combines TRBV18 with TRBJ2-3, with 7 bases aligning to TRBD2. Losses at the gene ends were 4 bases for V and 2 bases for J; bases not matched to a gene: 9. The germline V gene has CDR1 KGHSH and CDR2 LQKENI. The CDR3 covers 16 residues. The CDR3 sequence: CASSQRTSGYTDTQYF. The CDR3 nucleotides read TGTGCCAGCTCACAACGGACTAGTGGATACACAGATACGCAGTATTTT.

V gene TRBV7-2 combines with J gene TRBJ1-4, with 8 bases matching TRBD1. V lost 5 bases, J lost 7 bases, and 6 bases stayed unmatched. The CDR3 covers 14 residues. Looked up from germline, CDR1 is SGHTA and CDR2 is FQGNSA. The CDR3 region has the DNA TGTGCCAGCAGCATAGGTCAGGGGGCTGAAAAACTGTTTTTT. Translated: CASSIGQGAEKLFF.

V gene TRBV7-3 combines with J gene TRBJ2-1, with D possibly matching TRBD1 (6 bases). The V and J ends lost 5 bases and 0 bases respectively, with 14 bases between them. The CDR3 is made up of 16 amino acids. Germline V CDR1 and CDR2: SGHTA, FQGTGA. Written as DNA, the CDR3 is TGTGCCAGCAGCCGAACAGCCAGGGGCTCCTACAATGAGCAGTTCTTC. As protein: CASSRTARGSYNEQFF. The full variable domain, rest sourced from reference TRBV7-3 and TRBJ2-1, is GAGVSQTPSNKVTEKGKYVELRCDPISGHTALYWYRQSLGQGPEFLIYFQGTGAADDSGLPNDRFFAVRPEGSVSTLKIQRTERGDSAVYLCASSRTARGSYNEQFFGPGTRLTVL.

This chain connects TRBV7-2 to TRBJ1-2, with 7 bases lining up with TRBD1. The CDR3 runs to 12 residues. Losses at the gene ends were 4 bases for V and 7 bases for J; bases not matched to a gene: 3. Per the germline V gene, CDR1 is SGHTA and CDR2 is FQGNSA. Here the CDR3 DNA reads TGTGCCAGCAGCTCTTACAGGGGTGGCTACACCTTC. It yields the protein CASSSYRGGYTF.

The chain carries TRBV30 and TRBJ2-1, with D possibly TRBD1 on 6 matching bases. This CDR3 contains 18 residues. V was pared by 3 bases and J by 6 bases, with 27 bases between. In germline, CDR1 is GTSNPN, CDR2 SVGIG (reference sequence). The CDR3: CAWSDRRLRQVWGNEQFF. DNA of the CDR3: TGTGCCTGGAGCGACAGGAGACTAAGACAGGTCTGGGGCAATGAGCAGTTCTTC.

CDR3 region: CASTPIGQRPATNEKLFF. In DNA form, the CDR3 reads TGTGCCAGTACTCCCATCGGACAGAGACCTGCAACTAATGAAAAACTGTTTTTT. The chain combines TRBV19 with TRBJ1-4; D might be TRBD1 (6 bases). The V end lost 7 bases, the J end lost 0 bases, and 21 bases lay between the germline ends. This CDR3 is built from 18 residues. From germline, CDR1 is LNHDA and CDR2 SQIVND (reference sequence).

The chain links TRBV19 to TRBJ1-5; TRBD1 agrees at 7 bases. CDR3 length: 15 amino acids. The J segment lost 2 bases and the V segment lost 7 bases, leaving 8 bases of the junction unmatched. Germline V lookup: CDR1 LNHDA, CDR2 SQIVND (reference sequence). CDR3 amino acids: CASTNDRDGNQPQHF. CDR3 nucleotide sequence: TGTGCCAGTACTAACGACAGGGACGGCAATCAGCCCCAGCATTTT.

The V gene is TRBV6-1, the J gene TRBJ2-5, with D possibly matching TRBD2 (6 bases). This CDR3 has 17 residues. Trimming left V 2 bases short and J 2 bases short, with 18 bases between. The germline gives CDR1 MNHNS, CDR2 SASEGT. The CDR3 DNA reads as TGTGCCAGCAGTGAAAGGGCTCGCCGGGCGGGGCAAGAGACCCAGTACTTC. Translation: CASSERARRAGQETQYF.

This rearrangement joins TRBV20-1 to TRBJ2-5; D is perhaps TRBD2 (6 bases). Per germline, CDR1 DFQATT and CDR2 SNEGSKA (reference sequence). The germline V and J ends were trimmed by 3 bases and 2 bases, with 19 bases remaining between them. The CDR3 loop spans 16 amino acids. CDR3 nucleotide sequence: TGCAGTGCTAGTAACCATCGGGCCGGGAGACAAGAGACCCAGTACTTC. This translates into CSASNHRAGRQETQYF.

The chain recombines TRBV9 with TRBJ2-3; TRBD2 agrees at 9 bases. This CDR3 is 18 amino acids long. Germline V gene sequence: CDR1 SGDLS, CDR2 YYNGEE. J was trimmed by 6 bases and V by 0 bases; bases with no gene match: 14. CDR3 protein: CASSVGPSGGGAFDTQYF. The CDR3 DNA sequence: TGTGCCAGCAGCGTAGGACCCTCGGGCGGGGGGGCCTTCGATACGCAGTATTTT. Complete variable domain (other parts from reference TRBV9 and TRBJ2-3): DSGVTQTPKHLITATGQRVTLRCSPRSGDLSVYWYQQSLDQGLQFLIQYYNGEERAKGNILERFSAQQFPDLHSELNLSSLELGDSALYFCASSVGPSGGGAFDTQYFGPGTRLTVL.

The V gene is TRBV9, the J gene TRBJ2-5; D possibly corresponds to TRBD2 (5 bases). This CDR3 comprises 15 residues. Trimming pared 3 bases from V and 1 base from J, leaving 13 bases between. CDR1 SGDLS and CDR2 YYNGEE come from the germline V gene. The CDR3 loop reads CASSARTGFQETQYF. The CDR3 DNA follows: TGTGCCAGCAGCGCCCGGACTGGTTTCCAAGAGACCCAGTACTTC.

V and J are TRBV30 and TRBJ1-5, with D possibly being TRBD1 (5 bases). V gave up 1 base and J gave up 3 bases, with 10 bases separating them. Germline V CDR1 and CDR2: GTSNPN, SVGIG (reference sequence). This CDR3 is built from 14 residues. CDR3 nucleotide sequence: TGTGCCTGGAGTGGGGGGGATAACAATCAGCCCCAGCATTTT. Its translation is CAWSGGDNNQPQHF.

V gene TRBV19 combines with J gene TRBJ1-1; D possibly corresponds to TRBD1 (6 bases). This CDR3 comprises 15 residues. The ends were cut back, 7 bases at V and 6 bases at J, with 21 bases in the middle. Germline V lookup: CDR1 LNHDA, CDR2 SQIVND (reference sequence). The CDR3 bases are TGTGCCAGTACCCCCCTGGGCGGGGGCTCCGCTGAAGCTTTCTTT. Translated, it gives CASTPLGGGSAEAFF.

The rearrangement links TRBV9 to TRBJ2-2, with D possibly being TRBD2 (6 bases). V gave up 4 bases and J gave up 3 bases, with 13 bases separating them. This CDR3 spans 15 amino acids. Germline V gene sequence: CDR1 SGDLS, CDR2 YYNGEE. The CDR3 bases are TGTGCCAGCAGCACGGGGACTGTTCACACCGGGGAGCTGTTTTTT. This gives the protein CASSTGTVHTGELFF.

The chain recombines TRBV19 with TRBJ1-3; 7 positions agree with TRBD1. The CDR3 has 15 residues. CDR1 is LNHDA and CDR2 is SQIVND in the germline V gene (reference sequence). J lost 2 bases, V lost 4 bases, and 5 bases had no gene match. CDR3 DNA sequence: TGTGCCAGTAGTAGACAGGGTCTAGCTGGAAACACCATATATTTT. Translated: CASSRQGLAGNTIYF. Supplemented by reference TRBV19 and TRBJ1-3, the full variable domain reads DGGITQSPKYLFRKEGQNVTLSCEQNLNHDAMYWYRQDPGQGLRLIYYSQIVNDFQKGDIAEGYSVSREKKESFPLTVTSAQKNPTAFYLCASSRQGLAGNTIYFGEGSWLTVV.

Here the CDR3 DNA reads TGTGCCAGTAGTCCCACAATTAATGAAAAACTGTTTTTT. Protein: CASSPTINEKLFF. This chain links TRBV19 with TRBJ1-4; unclear D gene. Trimming pared 5 bases from V and 4 bases from J, leaving 8 bases between. CDR3 length: 13 residues. Germline V lookup: CDR1 LNHDA, CDR2 SQIVND (reference sequence).

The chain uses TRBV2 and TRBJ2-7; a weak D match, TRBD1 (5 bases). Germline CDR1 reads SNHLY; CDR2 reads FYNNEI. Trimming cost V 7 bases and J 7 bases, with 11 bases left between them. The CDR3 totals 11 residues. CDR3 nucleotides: TGTGCCAGCAATGGACACCTAGAGCAGTACGTC. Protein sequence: CASNGHLEQYV.

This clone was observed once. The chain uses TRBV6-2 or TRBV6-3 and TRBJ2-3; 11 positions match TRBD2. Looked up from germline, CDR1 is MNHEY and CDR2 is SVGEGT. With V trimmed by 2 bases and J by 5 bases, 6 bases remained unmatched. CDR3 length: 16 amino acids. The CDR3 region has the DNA TGTGCCAGCAGTTACGTAGCGGGGGGGCCCGTAGATACGCAGTATTTT. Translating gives CASSYVAGGPVDTQYF.

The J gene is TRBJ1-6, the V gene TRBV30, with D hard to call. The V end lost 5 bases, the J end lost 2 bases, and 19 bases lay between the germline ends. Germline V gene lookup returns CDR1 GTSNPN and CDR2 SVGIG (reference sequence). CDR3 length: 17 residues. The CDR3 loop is CAWASGMGVTYNSPLHF. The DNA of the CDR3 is TGTGCCTGGGCCTCCGGGATGGGAGTTACCTATAATTCACCCCTCCACTTT.

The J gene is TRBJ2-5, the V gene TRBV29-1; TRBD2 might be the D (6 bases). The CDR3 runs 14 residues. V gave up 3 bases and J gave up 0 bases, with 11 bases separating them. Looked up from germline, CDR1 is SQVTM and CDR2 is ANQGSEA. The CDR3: CSVESGGYQETQYF. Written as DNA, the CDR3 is TGCAGCGTTGAGTCTGGGGGGTACCAAGAGACCCAGTACTTC. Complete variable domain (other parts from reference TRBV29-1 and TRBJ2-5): SAVISQKPSRDICQRGTSLTIQCQVDSQVTMMFWYRQQPGQSLTLIATANQGSEATYESGFVIDKFPISRPNLTFSTLTVSNMSPEDSSIYLCSVESGGYQETQYFGPGTRLLVL.

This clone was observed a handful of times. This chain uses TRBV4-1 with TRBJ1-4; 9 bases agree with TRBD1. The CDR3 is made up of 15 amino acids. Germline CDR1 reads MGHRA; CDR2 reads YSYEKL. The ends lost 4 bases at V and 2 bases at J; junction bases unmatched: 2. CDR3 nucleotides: TGCGCCAGCAGCCGAGGGACAGGGACTAATGAAAAACTGTTTTTT. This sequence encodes CASSRGTGTNEKLFF.

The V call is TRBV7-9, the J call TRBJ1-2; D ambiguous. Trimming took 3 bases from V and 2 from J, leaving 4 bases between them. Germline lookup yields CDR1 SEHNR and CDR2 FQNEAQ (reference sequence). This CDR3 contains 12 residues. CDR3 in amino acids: CASSLTNYGYTF. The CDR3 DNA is TGTGCCAGCAGCTTGACAAACTATGGCTACACCTTC.

The CDR3 here is CASSRWDRGGGSPLHF. The DNA for the CDR3 is TGTGCCAGCAGCCGATGGGACAGGGGTGGAGGGTCACCCCTCCACTTT. The chain combines TRBV11-2 with TRBJ1-6; 10 bases are a match to TRBD1. The J segment lost 10 bases and the V segment lost 5 bases, leaving 11 bases of the junction unmatched. The length of the CDR3 is 16 residues. The germline CDR1 and CDR2 sequences are SGHAT and FQNNGV.

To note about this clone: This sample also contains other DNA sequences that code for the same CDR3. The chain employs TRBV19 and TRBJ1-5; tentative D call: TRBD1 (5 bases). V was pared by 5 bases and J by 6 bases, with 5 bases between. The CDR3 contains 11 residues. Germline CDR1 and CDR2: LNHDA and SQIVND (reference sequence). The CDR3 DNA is TGTGCCAGTAGTCAGGGTCAGCCCCAGCATTTT. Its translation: CASSQGQPQHF.

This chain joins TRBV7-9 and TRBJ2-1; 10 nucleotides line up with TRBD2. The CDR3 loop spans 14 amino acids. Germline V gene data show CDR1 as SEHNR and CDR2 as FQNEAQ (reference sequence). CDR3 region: CAGAPASGGSEQFF. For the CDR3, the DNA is TGTGCTGGAGCACCGGCTAGCGGGGGTAGTGAGCAGTTCTTC.